The clone carrying this T cell receptor beta chain has only a few counts. Antigen: not known. This entry belongs to a study of T cells in Graves' hyperthyroidism and ophthalmopathy. Study-level results: Stable hyperthyroidism was separated from ophthalmopathy by a model based on 13 V-J features.

The CDR3 contains 17 residues. The germline V and J ends were trimmed by 0 bases and 4 bases, with 16 bases remaining between them. Germline-derived CDR1 and CDR2 are SGHAT and FQNNGV. RNA transcripts yielded amplified TCR beta CDR3 regions. TCR CDR3 regions were first amplified by RT-PCR with HTBI primers. TCRdb re-derived calls from the multiplex PCR reads in MiXCR, one entry per CDR3 protein. The repertoire holds approximately 400,000 distinct CDR3 sequences, with around 14% as singletons. Any patient presenting with uncontrolled infection, other autoimmune disease, pregnancy or lactation was left out. The source of the PBMCs was 8 to 10 ml of fresh peripheral blood.

The chain has TRBV11-2 and TRBJ1-5; TRBD1 is a possible D gene (6 bases). This sequence was found in a woman aged 25 to 39 with Graves' hyperthyroidism. Sequenced input: blood. The CDR3 loop is CASSLEMARGGNQPQHF. CDR3 DNA sequence: TGTGCCAGCAGCTTAGAGATGGCCAGGGGTGGGAATCAGCCCCAGCATTTT.